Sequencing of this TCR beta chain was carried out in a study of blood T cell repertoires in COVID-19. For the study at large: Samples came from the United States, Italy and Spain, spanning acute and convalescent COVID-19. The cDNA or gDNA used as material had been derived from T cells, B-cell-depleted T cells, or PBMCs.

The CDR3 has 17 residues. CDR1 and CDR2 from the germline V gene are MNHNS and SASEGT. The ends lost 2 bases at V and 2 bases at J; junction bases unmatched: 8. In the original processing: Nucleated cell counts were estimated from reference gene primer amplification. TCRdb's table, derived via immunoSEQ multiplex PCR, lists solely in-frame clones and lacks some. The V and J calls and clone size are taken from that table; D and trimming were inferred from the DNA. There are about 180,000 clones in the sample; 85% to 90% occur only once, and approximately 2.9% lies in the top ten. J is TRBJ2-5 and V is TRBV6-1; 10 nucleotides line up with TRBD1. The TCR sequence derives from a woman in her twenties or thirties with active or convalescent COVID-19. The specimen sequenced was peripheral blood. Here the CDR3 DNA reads TGTGCCAGCAGTGAAATTCCGGACAGGGGGGTACAAGAGACCCAGTACTTC. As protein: CASSEIPDRGVQETQYF.